This T cell receptor beta chain was sequenced during a study of CD8 T cells in Susac syndrome. Overall study: At the time their blood was drawn, patients with Susac syndrome were either therapy-naive, on corticosteroids (with some of them also receiving intravenous immunoglobulin), or on intravenous immunoglobulin alone.

An amount of RNA that ranged from roughly 0.5 to 1 ug was reverse transcribed with random hexamers. TCRdb reprocessed the immunoSEQ multiplex PCR reads via MiXCR and lists one record per CDR3 protein. Among hundreds of thousands of distinct CDR3 sequences listed, less than 95% were seen once. The V gene's germline CDR1 is SEHNR and CDR2 FQNEAQ (reference sequence). This CDR3 is built from 13 residues. Trimming stripped 5 bases from V and 5 bases from J, with 10 bases between. Sequenced material: CD4+ T cells from PBMCs. The chain links TRBV7-9 to TRBJ1-5; D not certain. This sequence was found in a human donor with Susac syndrome. The DNA for the CDR3 is TGTGCCAGCAGCCAAGCAGGCGATCAGCCCCAGCATTTT. Residues: CASSQAGDQPQHF.